This T cell receptor (beta chain) was captured in a study of blood T cell repertoires in COVID-19. With 6 bases removed from V and 6 bases from J, the gap between germline ends came to 14 bases. This CDR3 spans 14 amino acids. Germline V lookup: CDR1 SNHLY, CDR2 FYNNEI. Sequenced by immunoSEQ multiplex PCR; TCRdb stores in-frame clones only, minus some. The sample includes 70,000 or so clones, more than 75% of them seen just once. This clone turned up a few times. This TCR was recovered from a man between 45 and 60 years old with active COVID-19. Material: peripheral blood. The gene calls are TRBV2 and TRBJ2-2; no clear D. CDR3 sequence (DNA): TGTGCCAGCAGACCCCCGGCGGCGGCCGGGGAGCTGTTTTTT. This encodes CASRPPAAAGELFF.